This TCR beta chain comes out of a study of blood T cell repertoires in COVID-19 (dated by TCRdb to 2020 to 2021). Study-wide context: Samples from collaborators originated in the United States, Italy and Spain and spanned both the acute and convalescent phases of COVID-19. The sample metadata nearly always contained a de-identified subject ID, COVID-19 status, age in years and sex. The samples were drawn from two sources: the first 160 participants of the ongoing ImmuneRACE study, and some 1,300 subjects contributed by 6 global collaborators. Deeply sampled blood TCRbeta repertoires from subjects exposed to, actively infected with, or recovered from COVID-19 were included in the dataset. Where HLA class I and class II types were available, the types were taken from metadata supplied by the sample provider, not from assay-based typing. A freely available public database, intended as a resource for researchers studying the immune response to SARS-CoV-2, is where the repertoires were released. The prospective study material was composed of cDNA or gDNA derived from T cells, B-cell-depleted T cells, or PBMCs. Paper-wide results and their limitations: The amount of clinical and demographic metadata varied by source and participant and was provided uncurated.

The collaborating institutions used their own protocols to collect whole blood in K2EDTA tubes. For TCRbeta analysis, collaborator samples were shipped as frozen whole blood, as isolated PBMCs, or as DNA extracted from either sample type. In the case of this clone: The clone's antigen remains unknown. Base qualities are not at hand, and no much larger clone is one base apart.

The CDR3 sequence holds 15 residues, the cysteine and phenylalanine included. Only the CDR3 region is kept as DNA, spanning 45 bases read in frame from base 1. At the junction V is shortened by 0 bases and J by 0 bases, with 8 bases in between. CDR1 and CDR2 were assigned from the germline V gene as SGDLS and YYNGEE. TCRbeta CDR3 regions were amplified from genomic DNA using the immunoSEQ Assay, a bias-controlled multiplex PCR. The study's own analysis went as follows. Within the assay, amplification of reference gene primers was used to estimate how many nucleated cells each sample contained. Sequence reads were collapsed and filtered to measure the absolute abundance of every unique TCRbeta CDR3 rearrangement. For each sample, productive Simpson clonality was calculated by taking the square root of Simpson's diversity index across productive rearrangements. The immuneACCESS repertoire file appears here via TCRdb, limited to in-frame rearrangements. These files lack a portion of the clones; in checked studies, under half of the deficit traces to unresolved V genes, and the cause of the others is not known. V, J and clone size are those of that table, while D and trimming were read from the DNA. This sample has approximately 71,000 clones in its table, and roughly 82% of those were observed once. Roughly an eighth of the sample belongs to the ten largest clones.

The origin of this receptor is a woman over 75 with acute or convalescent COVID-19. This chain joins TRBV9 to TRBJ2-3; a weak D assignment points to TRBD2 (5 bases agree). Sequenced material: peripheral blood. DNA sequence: TGTGCCAGCAGCGTAGAACTAGTCAGCACAGATACGCAGTATTTT. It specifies CASSVELVSTDTQYF.